This TCR beta chain was identified during a study of OX40 agonist ivuxolimab in advanced cancers. Study-wide background: Patients receiving dose escalation had hepatocellular carcinoma, melanoma, renal cell or head and neck cancer. Three patients, one with hepatocellular carcinoma and two with cutaneous melanoma, achieved partial responses. The mean age was approximately 60 years, ranging from about 23 to 79, with over 70% of participants male.

Here immunoSEQ multiplex PCR was the method, and the copy in TCRdb shows in-frame clones only, minus some. The repertoire holds tens of thousands of clones, with approximately 70% as singletons. CDR3 length: 15 residues. Trimming shortened V by 4 bases and J by 6 bases, and 19 bases separated the two germline ends. Germline CDR1 reads SGHRS; CDR2 reads YFSETQ. The material was CD4+ or CD8+ T cells sorted from blood, obtained in a trial of the OX40 agonist ivuxolimab. This receptor was obtained from an adult with an advanced solid tumor such as melanoma, head and neck, liver or kidney cancer. The chain is built from TRBV5-1 and TRBJ1-1, with D possibly being TRBD1 (6 bases). The CDR3: CASSPSRGVLAEAFF. The CDR3 bases are TGCGCCAGCAGCCCGAGCAGGGGAGTTCTCGCTGAAGCTTTCTTT.